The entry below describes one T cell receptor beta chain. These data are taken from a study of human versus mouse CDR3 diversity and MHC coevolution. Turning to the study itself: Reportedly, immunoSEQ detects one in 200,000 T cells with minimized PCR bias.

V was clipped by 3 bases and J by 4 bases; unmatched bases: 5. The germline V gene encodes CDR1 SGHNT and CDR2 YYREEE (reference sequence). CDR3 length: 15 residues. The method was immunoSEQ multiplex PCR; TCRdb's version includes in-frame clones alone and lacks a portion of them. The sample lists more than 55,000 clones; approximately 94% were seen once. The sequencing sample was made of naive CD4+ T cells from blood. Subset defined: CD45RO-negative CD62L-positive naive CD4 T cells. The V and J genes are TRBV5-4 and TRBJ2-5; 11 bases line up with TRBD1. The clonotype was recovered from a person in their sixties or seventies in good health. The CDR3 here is CASSSDRGLRETQYF. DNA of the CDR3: TGTGCCAGCAGCTCGGACAGGGGGCTACGAGAGACCCAGTACTTC.